This T cell receptor (beta chain) was identified in a study of OX40 agonist ivuxolimab in advanced cancers. Only in-frame clones appear in the TCRdb table, and some are missing; sequencing was by immunoSEQ multiplex PCR. The profile shows over 45,000 clones, around 81% of them singletons. After removal of 10 bases from V and 7 bases from J, the junction contained 14 bases not matched to a gene. Germline V gives CDR1 LNHDA, CDR2 SQIVND (reference sequence). The CDR3 extends over 14 amino acids. This rearrangement joins TRBV19 to TRBJ2-3; 7 nucleotides agree with TRBD2. This specimen was CD4+ or CD8+ T cells sorted from blood, taken in a trial of the OX40 agonist ivuxolimab. The source of this sequence is an adult with an advanced solid tumor such as melanoma, head and neck, liver or kidney cancer. The CDR3 sequence is CATSGGGAGNTQYF. The CDR3 DNA is TGTGCCACCTCTGGTGGGGGAGCGGGAAATACGCAGTATTTT.